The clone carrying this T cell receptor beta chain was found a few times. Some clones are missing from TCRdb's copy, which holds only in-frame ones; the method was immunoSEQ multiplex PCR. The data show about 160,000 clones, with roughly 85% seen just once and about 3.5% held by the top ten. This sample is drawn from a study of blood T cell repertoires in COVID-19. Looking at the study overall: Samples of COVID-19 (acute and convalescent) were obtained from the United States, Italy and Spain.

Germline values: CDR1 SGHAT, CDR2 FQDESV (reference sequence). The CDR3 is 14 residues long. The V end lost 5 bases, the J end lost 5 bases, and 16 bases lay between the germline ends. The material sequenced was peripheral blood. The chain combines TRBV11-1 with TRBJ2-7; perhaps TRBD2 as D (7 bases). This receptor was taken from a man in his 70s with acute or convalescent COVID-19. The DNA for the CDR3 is TGTGCCAGCAGCCTAAGGGGGAGCGGGAACGAGCAGTACTTC. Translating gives CASSLRGSGNEQYF.